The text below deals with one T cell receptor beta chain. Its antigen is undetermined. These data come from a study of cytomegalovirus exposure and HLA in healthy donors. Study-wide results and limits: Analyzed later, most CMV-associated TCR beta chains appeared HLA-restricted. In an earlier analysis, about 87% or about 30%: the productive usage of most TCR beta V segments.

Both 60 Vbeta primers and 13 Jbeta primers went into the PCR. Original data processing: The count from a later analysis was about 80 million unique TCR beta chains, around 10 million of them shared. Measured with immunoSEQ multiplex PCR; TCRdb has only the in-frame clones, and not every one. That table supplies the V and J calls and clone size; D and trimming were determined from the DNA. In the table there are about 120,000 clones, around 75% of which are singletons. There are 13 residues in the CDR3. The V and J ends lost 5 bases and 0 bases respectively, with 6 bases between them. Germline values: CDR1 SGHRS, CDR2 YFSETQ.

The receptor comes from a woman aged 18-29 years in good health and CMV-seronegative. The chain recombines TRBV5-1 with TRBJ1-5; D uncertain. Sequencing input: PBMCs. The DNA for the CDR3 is TGCGCCAGCAGGGCTGATAGCAATCAGCCCCAGCATTTT. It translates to CASRADSNQPQHF.